The clone carrying this T cell receptor beta chain was observed a handful of times. Antigen unknown. Trimming at V came to 6 bases and at J to 2 bases, leaving 6 bases not matched to a gene. The CDR3 is 15 residues long. Germline values: CDR1 MNHEY, CDR2 SVGEGT. The data are from a study of blood T cells in healthy people across ages. Using a J-beta primer mix together with a sample-barcoded 5' primer, a second PCR was run for about 7 to 12 cycles. TCRdb re-analysed the 5' RACE reads in MiXCR, keeping a single row per CDR3 protein. The sample comprises approximately 670,000 distinct CDR3 sequences, approximately 40% of which are singletons, and approximately 31% rests with the top ten. Regarding the study as a whole: Unsorted PBMCs blocked a conclusive comparison of naive and antigen-experienced cells. It was not known whether donors were CMV positive (a possible confounder of expanded clonotype changes).

This clonotype was sampled from an older man in good health. The sequenced sample consisted of blood. This chain uses TRBV6-2 or TRBV6-3 with TRBJ2-5; 10 positions agree with TRBD2. In nucleotides, the CDR3 is TGTGCCAGCAGACCAGGACTAGCGGTACAAGAGACCCAGTACTTC. This encodes CASRPGLAVQETQYF.